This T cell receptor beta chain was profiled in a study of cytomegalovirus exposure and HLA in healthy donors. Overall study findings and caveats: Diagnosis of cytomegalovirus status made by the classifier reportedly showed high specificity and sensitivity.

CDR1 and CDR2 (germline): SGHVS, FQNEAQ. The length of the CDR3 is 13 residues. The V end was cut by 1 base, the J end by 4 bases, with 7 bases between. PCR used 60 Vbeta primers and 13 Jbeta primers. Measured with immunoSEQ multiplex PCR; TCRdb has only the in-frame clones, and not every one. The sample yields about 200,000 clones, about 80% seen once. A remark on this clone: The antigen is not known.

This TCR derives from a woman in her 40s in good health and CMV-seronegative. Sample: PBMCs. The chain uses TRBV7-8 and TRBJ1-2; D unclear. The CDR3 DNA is TGTGCCAGCAGCTTAGGGGCAGTCTATGGCTACACCTTC. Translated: CASSLGAVYGYTF.